This T cell receptor beta chain emerged from a study of cytomegalovirus exposure and HLA in healthy donors. Study results and caveats: Investigators reported about 160 TCR beta chains as tied to cytomegalovirus. Both high specificity and high sensitivity reportedly marked the classifier's diagnosis of cytomegalovirus status. Among CMV-associated TCR beta chains, most appeared HLA-restricted in a later analysis.

Per germline, CDR1 SGHRS and CDR2 YFSETQ. The CDR3 contains 15 residues. The trim removed 2 bases at V and 5 bases at J, leaving 5 bases unmatched. Use of 60 Vbeta and 13 Jbeta primers characterized the PCR. Clones were read by immunoSEQ multiplex PCR, and TCRdb kept only the in-frame ones, dropping some. The table includes approximately 190,000 clones, more than 80% detected once. Concerning this clone itself: What it binds is not known.

This receptor was taken from a woman aged 45-60 years in good health and CMV-seropositive. V is TRBV5-1 and J is TRBJ2-4, with 9 bases lining up with TRBD1. The specimen was PBMCs. CDR3 amino acids: CASSLQGAPENIQYF. The CDR3 nucleotides read TGCGCCAGCAGCTTACAGGGGGCGCCGGAAAACATTCAGTACTTC.